Shown below are 30 T cell receptor beta chains from a single sample sequenced in a study of metastatic and nonmetastatic thyroid tumors. Until they underwent thyroid surgery, no patient had received any treatment. TCRdb re-called clones via MiXCR from the PCR reads. The sample includes fewer than 40,000 clones, about a third of them seen just once. The sample taken for sequencing was tumor tissue. Receptor source: a female donor with papillary thyroid cancer or a benign thyroid nodule (not recorded which). Some clones in this sample may be carry-over from other donors' samples.

The V call is TRBV5-1, the J call TRBJ1-2, with no clear D. This CDR3 is built from 13 residues. V was pared by 0 bases and J by 3 bases, with 6 bases between. Germline assignment: CDR1 SGHRS and CDR2 YFSETQ. The DNA of the CDR3 is TGCGCCAGCAGCTTGGCTGGGGACTATGGCTACACCTTC. It specifies CASSLAGDYGYTF.

This clone was seen more than once but under ten times. The V gene is TRBV20-1, the J gene TRBJ1-5; 8 bases line up with TRBD1. The CDR3 spans 14 residues. Germline values: CDR1 DFQATT, CDR2 SNEGSKA (reference sequence). V lost 5 bases to trimming and J lost 1 base; unmatched junction nucleotides: 4. CDR3 sequence (DNA): TGCAGTGCTCCACAGGGGGTGAGCAATCAGCCCCAGCATTTT. Protein product: CSAPQGVSNQPQHF.

This clone has only a few counts. V gene TRBV6-4 combines with J gene TRBJ2-6; TRBD2 agrees at 11 bases. V was clipped by 4 bases and J by 0 bases; unmatched bases: 5. Per the germline V gene, CDR1 is MRHNA and CDR2 is SNTAGT. The CDR3 contains 18 residues. CDR3 sequence reads: CASSGGTSGLSGANVLTF. CDR3 DNA: TGTGCCAGCAGTGGGGGGACTAGCGGACTCTCTGGGGCCAACGTCCTGACTTTC.

The chain joins TRBV5-1 to TRBJ2-1; no reliable D call. Germline-derived CDR1 and CDR2 are SGHRS and YFSETQ. The V end lost 3 bases, the J end lost 0 bases, and 16 bases lay between the germline ends. The CDR3 runs 17 residues. In nucleotides, the CDR3 is TGCGCCAGCAGCTCGGGCCTCTCGCCTAGCTCCTACAATGAGCAGTTCTTC. It is translated as CASSSGLSPSSYNEQFF.

The chain links TRBV12-3 or TRBV12-4 to TRBJ1-5; no firm D call. The CDR3 spans 13 residues. Trimming took 3 bases from V and 7 from J, leaving 10 bases between them. CDR3 loop: CASSFKTGQPQHF. The CDR3 bases are TGTGCCAGCAGTTTTAAGACGGGCCAGCCCCAGCATTTT.

This clone was counted only a few times. This chain uses TRBV7-9 with TRBJ2-3, with 14 bases that match TRBD2. This CDR3 has 18 residues. V was pared by 7 bases and J by 3 bases, with 12 bases of the junction left unmatched. CDR1 and CDR2 from the germline V gene are SEHNR and FQNEAQ (reference sequence). This CDR3 reads CASTGMGTSGSYTDTQYF. CDR3 DNA: TGTGCCAGCACCGGTATGGGGACTAGCGGGAGTTATACAGATACGCAGTATTTT. Full variable domain (missing parts from reference TRBV7-9 and TRBJ2-3): DTGVSQNPRHKITKRGQNVTFRCDPISEHNRLYWYRQTLGQGPEFLTYFQNEAQLEKSRLLSDRFSAERPKGSFSTLEIQRTEQGDSAMYLCASTGMGTSGSYTDTQYFGPGTRLTVL.

This clone has more than one count but fewer than ten. The chain carries TRBV10-3 and TRBJ1-1, with D maybe TRBD1 (5 bases). The V end was cut by 5 bases, the J end by 3 bases, with 16 bases between. Germline V lookup: CDR1 ENHRY, CDR2 SYGVKD. This CDR3 spans 15 amino acids. Written as DNA, the CDR3 is TGTGCCATCAGTCGACAGTCACACACCGACACTGAAGCTTTCTTT. Translated, it gives CAISRQSHTDTEAFF.

The CDR3 coding sequence is TGTGCCAGCAGCACCTCCGGGGAGCATGGAAACACCATATATTTT. Residues: CASSTSGEHGNTIYF. The chain employs TRBV5-6 and TRBJ1-3; D is unresolved. The germline V gene encodes CDR1 SGHDT and CDR2 YYEEEE. The CDR3 is 15 amino acids. With 4 bases removed from V and 3 bases from J, the gap between germline ends came to 14 bases.

The chain recombines TRBV20-1 with TRBJ2-1; either TRBD1 or TRBD2 may fit D (6 bases each). Germline assignment: CDR1 DFQATT and CDR2 SNEGSKA (reference sequence). Trimming removed 3 bases from V and 0 bases from J, with 12 bases in between. This CDR3 spans 15 amino acids. Written as DNA, the CDR3 is TGCAGTGCTAGTAAAGGGGGGAGCTCCTACAATGAGCAGTTCTTC. Translating it yields CSASKGGSSYNEQFF.

This clone was seen only a few times. V gene TRBV28 combines with J gene TRBJ1-1; no firm D call. The CDR3 sequence is 12 residues long. CDR1 is MDHEN, CDR2 SYDVKM, per germline. V was trimmed by 4 bases and J by 6 bases, leaving 9 bases between them. The CDR3: CASSWRRAEAFF. CDR3 bases: TGTGCCAGCAGTTGGAGGCGGGCTGAAGCTTTCTTT.

The chain joins TRBV7-2 to TRBJ1-6; D is unclear. Germline V gene lookup returns CDR1 SGHTA and CDR2 FQGNSA. The CDR3 spans 14 residues. V gave up 5 bases and J gave up 0 bases, with 5 bases separating them. The CDR3 protein is CASSRSSYNSPLHF. CDR3 in DNA: TGTGCCAGCAGCCGGAGCTCCTATAATTCACCCCTCCACTTT.

Many counts were recorded for this clone. This chain uses TRBV19 with TRBJ2-2, with 11 bases that match TRBD2. V trimming: 8 bases; J trimming: 6 bases; junction bases outside the gene matches: 8. The CDR3 sequence is 15 residues long. Germline CDR1 reads LNHDA; CDR2 reads SQIVND (reference sequence). The CDR3 nucleotides are TGTGCCAGTCTGCCCACTAGCGGGAGTTCCGGGGAGCTGTTTTTT. It encodes CASLPTSGSSGELFF.

The chain combines TRBV30 with TRBJ2-3, with D perhaps matching TRBD2 (6 bases). V lost 2 bases and J lost 2, with 11 bases in between. CDR3 length equals 14 residues. Germline loops: CDR1 GTSNPN, CDR2 SVGIG (reference sequence). CDR3 sequence (DNA): TGTGCCTGGAGTAGACTAGAAAACACAGATACGCAGTATTTT. This translates into CAWSRLENTDTQYF.

The gene calls are TRBV7-8 and TRBJ2-1; TRBD2 matches at 9 bases. The CDR3 contains 17 residues. The V and J ends lost 6 bases and 8 bases, in that order; junction bases with no gene match: 17. Per germline, CDR1 SGHVS and CDR2 FQNEAQ. In DNA form, the CDR3 reads TGTGCCAGCAGTCGAACCCTTACGGGACTAGCTTTAGATGAGCAGTTCTTC. Its translation is CASSRTLTGLALDEQFF.

The rearrangement uses TRBV5-1 and TRBJ2-7; TRBD2 matches at 7 bases. J gave up 0 bases and V 0 bases, and 3 bases lay outside the gene matches. The germline V gene has CDR1 SGHRS and CDR2 YFSETQ. The CDR3 sequence is 15 residues long. CDR3 nucleotides: TGCGCCAGCAGCTTGGATGGCGGGAGCTCCTACGAGCAGTACTTC. This sequence encodes CASSLDGGSSYEQYF.

The chain recombines TRBV20-1 with TRBJ2-1; 7 nucleotides match TRBD1. In germline, CDR1 is DFQATT, CDR2 SNEGSKA (reference sequence). The CDR3 contains 17 residues. V shed 5 bases, J shed 3 bases, and the junction held 16 bases outside the gene matches. For the CDR3, the DNA is TGCAGTGCTGGAGGCGGAAGAGGGGGCTTTTTCTACAATGAGCAGTTCTTC. The encoded protein is CSAGGGRGGFFYNEQFF.

This clone occurred a few times. The rearrangement uses TRBV20-1 and TRBJ2-1, with 8 bases matching TRBD2. J gave up 6 bases and V 5 bases, and 15 bases lay outside the gene matches. Germline V gene sequence: CDR1 DFQATT, CDR2 SNEGSKA (reference sequence). The CDR3 runs to 16 residues. The CDR3 nucleotides are TGCAGTGCTGGCACCCCGGGACTAGGCATTGGCAATGAGCAGTTCTTC. This gives the protein CSAGTPGLGIGNEQFF.

This clone was counted between two and nine times. The chain combines TRBV3-1 with TRBJ1-2; weak D call: TRBD1 (6 bases). Germline CDR1 LGHDT, CDR2 YNNKEL (reference sequence). This CDR3 region has 14 residues. V lost 0 bases and J 8 bases, leaving 13 bases between the germline ends. CDR3 amino acids: CASSQDWGAEGYTF. The CDR3 coding sequence is TGTGCCAGCAGCCAAGATTGGGGGGCTGAAGGCTACACCTTC.

The V gene is TRBV6-2 or TRBV6-3, the J gene TRBJ1-1; D is undetermined. This CDR3 spans 15 amino acids. The germline V gene encodes CDR1 MNHEY and CDR2 SVGEGT. The V end was cut by 7 bases, the J end by 1 base, with 16 bases between. CDR3 nucleotides: TGTGCCAGCAATCCCGCCCAGGTGGGGAACACTGAAGCTTTCTTT. It codes for CASNPAQVGNTEAFF.

The chain employs TRBV5-5 and TRBJ1-6; the match to TRBD1 covers 9 bases. J lost 16 bases, V lost 0 bases, and 14 bases had no gene match. The CDR3 is 16 amino acids. CDR1 is SGHKS and CDR2 is YYEKEE in the germline V gene (reference sequence). In DNA, the CDR3 is TGTGCCAGCAGCTTGGCCCTTCCGGGACAGGGCCCCCTGCTCCACTTT. This codes for CASSLALPGQGPLLHF.

This clone was observed a few times. V and J are TRBV6-1 and TRBJ1-1, with 8 bases that match TRBD1. CDR1 MNHNS and CDR2 SASEGT come from the germline V gene. This CDR3 spans 13 amino acids. Trimming cost V 5 bases and J 3 bases; bases outside gene matches: 2. CDR3 sequence (DNA): TGTGCCAGCAGTCGGACAGGGTACACTGAAGCTTTCTTT. It encodes CASSRTGYTEAFF.

This chain joins TRBV14 and TRBJ1-4, with D perhaps matching TRBD1 (6 bases). V lost 11 bases, J lost 2 bases, and 24 bases lay in between. Germline-derived CDR1 and CDR2 are SGHDN and FVKESK. The CDR3 has 17 amino acids. The CDR3 protein is CAPRGRGHVSTNEKLFF. CDR3 bases: TGTGCCCCCAGGGGCAGGGGTCATGTGTCTACTAATGAAAAACTGTTTTTT.

This clone was found a few times. The V and J genes are TRBV24-1 and TRBJ2-7, with 7 nucleotides matching TRBD2. The germline V gene has CDR1 KGHDR and CDR2 SFDVKD. With V trimmed by 4 bases and J by 1 base, 3 bases remained unmatched. The CDR3 is made up of 14 amino acids. The CDR3 loop is CATSDSGTSYEQYF. DNA for the CDR3: TGTGCCACCAGTGACAGCGGGACGTCCTACGAGCAGTACTTC.

J is TRBJ2-7 and V is TRBV6-1; 11 nucleotides align to TRBD2. V dropped 7 bases and J dropped 1; count of bases not matched to a gene: 9. The CDR3 covers 16 residues. Germline V gives CDR1 MNHNS, CDR2 SASEGT. CDR3 nucleotide sequence: TGTGCCAGCATTCCATTCGGGACTAGCGGATCCTACGAGCAGTACTTC. The encoded protein is CASIPFGTSGSYEQYF.

This sequence joins TRBV4-2 and TRBJ1-4; D is unclear. The germline CDR1 and CDR2 sequences are LGHNA and YNFKEQ. V was shortened by 0 bases and J by 5 bases, with 4 bases between the two germline ends. This CDR3 contains 13 residues. The CDR3 loop is CASSQELNEKLFF. CDR3 nucleotide sequence: TGTGCCAGCAGCCAAGAACTCAATGAAAAACTGTTTTTT.

This clone was picked up a small number of times. The chain employs TRBV6-2 or TRBV6-3 and TRBJ1-2, with D possibly TRBD1 on 5 matching bases. The germline V and J ends were trimmed by 3 bases and 7 bases, with 9 bases remaining between them. CDR3 length: 12 amino acids. Germline CDR1 is MNHEY and CDR2 is SVGEGT. CDR3 region: CASSYEGFGYTF. As DNA, the CDR3 is TGTGCCAGCAGTTATGAGGGGTTTGGCTACACCTTC.

The J gene is TRBJ1-5, the V gene TRBV4-2, with a possible D match to TRBD1 (5 bases). Between the trimmed V and J ends, which lost 4 bases and 6 bases, there was a span of 16 bases. The CDR3 is 15 amino acids. Germline CDR1 LGHNA, CDR2 YNFKEQ. The CDR3 region is CASSPRGVGGQPQHF. The DNA for the CDR3 is TGTGCCAGCAGCCCCCGGGGCGTGGGGGGTCAGCCCCAGCATTTT.

The chain links TRBV20-1 to TRBJ2-1; 9 bases line up with TRBD1. Per the germline V gene, CDR1 is DFQATT and CDR2 is SNEGSKA (reference sequence). The CDR3 covers 14 residues. V trimming: 4 bases; J trimming: 2 bases; junction bases outside the gene matches: 3. CDR3 nucleotide sequence: TGCAGTGCTACTCGACAGGGGGCCTACAATGAGCAGTTCTTC. Its protein is CSATRQGAYNEQFF.

Only a few counts were recorded for this clone. This rearrangement joins TRBV6-1 to TRBJ1-5; TRBD1 matches at 7 bases. CDR1 is MNHNS, CDR2 SASEGT, per germline. CDR3 length: 15 amino acids. Unmatched junction bases numbered 8, after V lost 9 bases and J lost 0 bases. DNA for the CDR3: TGTGCCAGTGACCGGGGGACAGTTAGCAATCAGCCCCAGCATTTT. It codes for CASDRGTVSNQPQHF.

J is TRBJ1-2 and V is TRBV11-2; D remains ambiguous. The germline V and J ends were trimmed by 0 bases and 5 bases, with 7 bases remaining between them. Per the germline V gene, CDR1 is SGHAT and CDR2 is FQNNGV. The CDR3 spans 13 residues. The DNA of the CDR3 is TGTGCCAGCAGCTTAGACCTCAGATATGGCTACACCTTC. It translates to CASSLDLRYGYTF.